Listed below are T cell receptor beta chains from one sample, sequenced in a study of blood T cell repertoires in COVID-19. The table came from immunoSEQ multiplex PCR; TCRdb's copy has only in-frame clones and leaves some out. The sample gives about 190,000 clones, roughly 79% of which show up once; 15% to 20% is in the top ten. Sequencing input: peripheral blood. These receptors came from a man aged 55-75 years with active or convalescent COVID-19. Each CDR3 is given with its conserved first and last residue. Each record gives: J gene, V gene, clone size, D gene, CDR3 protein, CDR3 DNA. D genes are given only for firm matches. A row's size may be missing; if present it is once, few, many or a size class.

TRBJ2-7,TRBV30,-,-,CAWSVSQTTSEQYF,TGTGCCTGGAGTGTATCCCAGACTACGAGTGAGCAGTACTTC
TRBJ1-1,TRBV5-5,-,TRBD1,CASSPWTGRAFF,TGTGCCAGCAGCCCGTGGACAGGGAGAGCTTTCTTT
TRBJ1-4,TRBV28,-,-,CATAYGEKLFF,TGTGCCACCGCCTACGGTGAAAAACTGTTTTTT
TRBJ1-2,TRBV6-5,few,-,CASSYSGGYNYGYTF,TGTGCCAGCAGTTACTCAGGCGGGTACAACTATGGCTACACCTTC
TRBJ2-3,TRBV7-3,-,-,CASSLDGVADTQYF,TGTGCCAGCAGCTTAGACGGGGTGGCAGATACGCAGTATTTT
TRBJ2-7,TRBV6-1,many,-,CASSEIVVSEQYF,TGTGCCAGCAGTGAAATAGTTGTGAGTGAGCAGTACTTC
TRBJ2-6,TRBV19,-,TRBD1,CASSMPPRGFGANVLTF,TGTGCCAGTAGTATGCCCCCCAGGGGGTTTGGGGCCAACGTCCTGACTTTC
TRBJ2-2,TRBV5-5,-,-,CASSLRRGANTGELFF,TGTGCCAGCAGCTTGAGGAGAGGCGCGAACACCGGGGAGCTGTTTTTT
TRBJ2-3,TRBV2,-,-,CASESVSGVDTQYF,TGTGCCAGCGAGAGCGTCTCGGGGGTAGATACGCAGTATTTT
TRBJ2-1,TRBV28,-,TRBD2,CASSSSGRAYNEQFF,TGTGCCAGCAGTTCTAGCGGGAGGGCCTACAATGAGCAGTTCTTC
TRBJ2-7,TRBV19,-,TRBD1,CATRTGGYEQYF,TGTGCCACAAGGACAGGTGGCTACGAGCAGTACTTC
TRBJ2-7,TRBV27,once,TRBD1,CASSPDRVNPYEQYF,TGTGCCAGCAGTCCAGACAGGGTCAACCCCTACGAGCAGTACTTC
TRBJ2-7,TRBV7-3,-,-,CASSPNRDNSYEQYF,TGTGCCAGCAGCCCCAACCGGGACAACTCCTACGAGCAGTACTTC
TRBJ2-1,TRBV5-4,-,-,CASSLGGRNYNEQFF,TGTGCCAGCAGCTTGGGTGGGAGGAACTACAATGAGCAGTTCTTC
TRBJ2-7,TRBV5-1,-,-,CASSLAAGAFNEQYF,TGCGCCAGCAGCTTGGCGGCAGGGGCTTTTAACGAGCAGTACTTC
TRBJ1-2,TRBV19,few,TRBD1,CASNPGQGAGYTF,TGTGCCAGTAATCCGGGACAGGGGGCTGGCTACACCTTC
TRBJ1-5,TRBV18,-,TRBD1,CASSSGTGLNQPQHF,TGTGCCAGCTCATCAGGGACAGGGTTGAATCAGCCCCAGCATTTT
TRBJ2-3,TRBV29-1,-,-,CSVRERRGGDTQYF,TGCAGCGTTAGGGAGCGGAGAGGGGGAGATACGCAGTATTTT
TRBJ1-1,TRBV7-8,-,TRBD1,CASSPDRGRENTEAFF,TGTGCCAGCAGCCCCGACAGGGGGCGGGAGAACACTGAAGCTTTCTTT
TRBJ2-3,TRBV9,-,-,CASSRQGTDTQYF,TGTGCCAGCAGCCGACAGGGCACAGATACGCAGTATTTT
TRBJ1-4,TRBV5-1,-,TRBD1,CASSGGTGGATNEKLFF,TGCGCCAGCAGCGGGGGGACAGGGGGCGCGACTAATGAAAAACTGTTTTTT
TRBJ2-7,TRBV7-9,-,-,CASTLEGREQYF,TGTGCCAGCACCCTGGAGGGGCGAGAGCAGTACTTC
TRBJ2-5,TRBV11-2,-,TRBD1,CASNPDRGRWETQYF,TGTGCCAGCAACCCGGACAGGGGGCGGTGGGAGACCCAGTACTTC
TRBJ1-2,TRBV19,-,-,CASSISINYGYTF,TGTGCCAGTAGTATTTCCATTAACTATGGCTACACCTTC
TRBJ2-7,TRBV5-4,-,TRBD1,CASSIGQGAYEQYF,TGTGCCAGCAGCATAGGACAGGGGGCATACGAGCAGTACTTC
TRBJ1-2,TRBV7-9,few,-,CASSMLAREGYTF,TGTGCCAGCAGCATGTTGGCCAGGGAAGGCTACACCTTC
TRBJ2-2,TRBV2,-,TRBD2,CASSERKREGPGGELFF,TGCGCCAGCAGTGAAAGGAAGCGGGAGGGCCCGGGAGGGGAGCTGTTTTTT
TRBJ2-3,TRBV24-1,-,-,CATRESVLRPKYF,TGTGCCACCAGGGAGTCGGTTTTGAGGCCCAAGTATTTT
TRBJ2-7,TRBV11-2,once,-,CASSLEGGGYYEQYF,TGTGCCAGCAGCTTAGAAGGAGGCGGGTACTACGAGCAGTACTTC
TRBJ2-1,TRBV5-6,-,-,CASSSTRGYSDEQFF,TGTGCCAGCAGCAGCACTAGGGGGTATAGCGATGAGCAGTTCTTC
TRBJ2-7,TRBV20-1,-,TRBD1,CSASNRGSYEQYF,TGCAGTGCTAGTAACAGGGGCTCTTACGAGCAGTACTTC
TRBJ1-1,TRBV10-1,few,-,CASVHLNTEAFF,TGCGCCAGCGTACACCTGAACACTGAAGCTTTCTTT
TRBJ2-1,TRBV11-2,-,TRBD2,CATLPGLAARGQFF,TGTGCCACCTTACCGGGACTAGCGGCCCGAGGGCAGTTCTTC
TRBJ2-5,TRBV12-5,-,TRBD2,CASGSLGGETQYF,TGTGCTAGTGGCTCCCTGGGGGGGGAGACCCAGTACTTC
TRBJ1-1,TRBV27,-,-,CASSPWGVNTEAFF,TGTGCCAGCAGTCCGTGGGGCGTGAACACTGAAGCTTTCTTT
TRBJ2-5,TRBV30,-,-,CAWRDSQETQYF,TGTGCCTGGAGGGACAGCCAAGAGACCCAGTACTTC
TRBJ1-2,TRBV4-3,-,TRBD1,CASSQDVPDRGTNYGYTF,TGCGCCAGCAGCCAAGATGTCCCAGACAGGGGGACTAACTATGGCTACACCTTC
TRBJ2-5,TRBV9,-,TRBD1,CASSSGTGVETQYF,TGTGCCAGCAGCAGCGGGACAGGGGTGGAGACCCAGTACTTC
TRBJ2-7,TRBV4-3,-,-,CASSIAQGYYEQYF,TGCGCCAGCAGCATAGCCCAGGGATACTACGAGCAGTACTTC
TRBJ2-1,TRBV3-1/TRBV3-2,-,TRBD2,CASSQSSAGGNEQFF,TGTGCCAGCAGCCAATCCTCAGCGGGAGGCAATGAGCAGTTCTTC
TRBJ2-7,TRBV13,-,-,CASSMGLATYEQYF,TGTGCCAGCAGCATGGGACTGGCAACCTACGAGCAGTACTTC
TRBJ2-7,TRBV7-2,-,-,CASTSGWDGNYEQYF,TGTGCCAGCACCTCAGGGTGGGATGGGAACTACGAGCAGTACTTC
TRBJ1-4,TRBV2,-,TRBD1,CASTRDRALVVEKLFF,TGTGCCAGCACCAGGGACAGGGCCCTCGTCGTGGAAAAACTGTTTTTT
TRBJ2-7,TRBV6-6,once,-,CASSSAGRPFYEQYF,TGTGCCAGCAGTTCAGCAGGGCGGCCCTTCTACGAGCAGTACTTC
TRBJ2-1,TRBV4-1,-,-,CASSRKGRQAEHEQFF,TGCGCCAGCAGCCGCAAAGGGCGACAGGCGGAGCATGAGCAGTTCTTC
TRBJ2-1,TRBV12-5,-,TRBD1,CARRDRDYNEQFF,TGTGCTAGGCGGGACAGGGACTACAATGAGCAGTTCTTC
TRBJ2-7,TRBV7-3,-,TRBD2,CASSPQGSGRLEQYF,TGTGCCAGCAGCCCGCAGGGTAGCGGGAGGTTAGAGCAGTACTTC
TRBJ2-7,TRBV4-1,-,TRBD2,CASSLTGGVYEQYF,TGCGCCAGCAGCCTGACGGGGGGGGTATACGAGCAGTACTTC
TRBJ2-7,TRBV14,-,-,CASSQDLSPAREQYF,TGTGCCAGCAGCCAAGATTTATCGCCCGCGAGGGAGCAGTACTTC
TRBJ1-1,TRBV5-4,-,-,CASRSDTEAFF,TGTGCCAGCAGATCGGACACTGAAGCTTTCTTT
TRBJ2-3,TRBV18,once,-,CASSRVGGRTDTQYF,TGTGCCAGCTCCCGCGTCGGGGGGCGAACAGATACGCAGTATTTT
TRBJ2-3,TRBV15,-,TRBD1,CATSVGQGNIIDTQYF,TGTGCCACCAGCGTCGGACAGGGGAATATAATAGATACGCAGTATTTT
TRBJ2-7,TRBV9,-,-,CASSVAGHIYEQYF,TGTGCCAGCAGCGTAGCGGGACACATCTACGAGCAGTACTTC